This TCR beta chain was retrieved from a study of T cells in localized non-small cell lung cancer. Notes on this clone: Within the sample, other DNA sequences also encode this same CDR3.

This CDR3 has 18 amino acids. V shed 0 bases and J 4 bases; nucleotides not matched to a gene: 10. Germline CDR1 and CDR2: SGHRS and YFSETQ. Assay: immunoSEQ multiplex PCR; the TCRdb copy retains only in-frame clones and omits some. Among about 34,000 clones, 78% were seen once, and the ten largest hold around 34%. Here the sequenced sample was peripheral blood, taken before any cancer treatment. The chain couples TRBV5-1 to TRBJ2-6, with 7 nucleotides matching TRBD1. This TCR was sampled from a male donor at least 60 years old with stage II squamous cell lung carcinoma. CDR3 sequence (DNA): TGCGCCAGCAGCTTGGCCGGGGACAGTATCTCGGGGGCCAACGTCCTGACTTTC. Its translation: CASSLAGDSISGANVLTF.